This entry lists 6 T cell receptor beta chains sequenced from one sample in a study of vaccination effects on CD4 cells after COVID-19 (dated by TCRdb to between 2021 and 2023). The library came from the immunoSEQ multiplex PCR assay. TCRdb stores this immuneACCESS table with in-frame sequences only. Part of the clones is absent; in the studies checked, under half of the shortfall reflects unresolved V genes, and no reason is known for the rest. The sample includes 35,000 to 40,000 clones, with almost 85% observed a single time. The top ten clonotypes cover less than 2% of the sample. In the ViraFEST assay, PBMC were stimulated with viral peptide pools, and antigen-specific CD4+ T cell clonotypes were then identified by expansion using TCR sequencing. After less than 13 days of culture, CD4+ T cells were isolated with the EasySep CD4+ T cell isolation kit. Each participant got two doses of an mRNA SARS-CoV-2 vaccine, either BNT162b2 or mRNA-1273.

What these receptors recognize is not known. This specimen was CD4+ T cells from PBMCs cultured with HCoV-NL63 spike peptides, taken after COVID-19 vaccination. Taken with the paper, the label for cell subset or site translates to: HCoV-NL63 spike overlapping peptide pool stimulation. The receptors were gathered from a human donor who received a COVID-19 vaccine. Some clones in this sample may be carry-over from other donors' samples.

The genes are TRBV3-1 (or the pseudogene TRBV3-2) and TRBJ1-2, with 7 positions matching TRBD1. The CDR3 is 16 residues long. Germline CDR1 reads LGHDT; CDR2 reads YNNKEL (reference sequence). V shed 1 base and J 4 bases; nucleotides not matched to a gene: 9. CDR3 in DNA: TGTGCCAGCAGCCAAGCCCGGGGACAGTTCCTCTATGGCTACACCTTC. As protein: CASSQARGQFLYGYTF.

This sequence joins TRBV9 and TRBJ1-5; 8 bases match TRBD1. The CDR3 spans 15 residues. The germline CDR1 and CDR2 sequences are SGDLS and YYNGEE. V trimming: 0 bases; J trimming: 5 bases; junction bases outside the gene matches: 4. CDR3 sequence reads: CASSVGSGGDQPQHF. In nucleotides, the CDR3 is TGTGCCAGCAGCGTAGGGTCAGGGGGCGATCAGCCCCAGCATTTT.

This chain joins TRBV28 and TRBJ1-5, with D possibly matching TRBD1 (5 bases). This CDR3 spans 15 amino acids. From germline, CDR1 is MDHEN and CDR2 SYDVKM. V was cut by 3 bases and J by 3 bases, with 12 bases left in between. DNA for the CDR3: TGTGCCAGCAGTTTTAGTGGGGGTCCCAATCAGCCCCAGCATTTT. It translates to CASSFSGGPNQPQHF.

This clone was observed a few times. The chain carries TRBV7-2 and TRBJ2-2; TRBD2 might be the D (7 bases). Germline V lookup: CDR1 SGHTA, CDR2 FQGNSA. The ends were cut back, 5 bases at V and 8 bases at J, with 18 bases in the middle. The CDR3 is 15 amino acids. The CDR3 reads CASSNGGPLGGELFF. CDR3 bases: TGTGCCAGCAGCAACGGGGGGCCCCTAGGGGGGGAGCTGTTTTTT. The whole variable domain, remainder taken from reference TRBV7-2 and TRBJ2-2, is GAGVSQSPSNKVTEKGKDVELRCDPISGHTALYWYRQSLGQGLEFLIYFQGNSAPDKSGLPSDRFSAERTGGSVSTLTIQRTQQEDSAVYLCASSNGGPLGGELFFGEGSRLTVL.

The chain uses TRBV4-3 and TRBJ1-4; D ambiguous. V was pared by 0 bases and J by 8 bases, with 10 bases between. The CDR3 covers 14 residues. From germline, CDR1 is LGHNA and CDR2 YSLEER. The CDR3, as DNA: TGCGCCAGCAGCCAAGATAGGGCCAGCGAAAAACTGTTTTTT. This sequence encodes CASSQDRASEKLFF.

The chain employs TRBV24-1 and TRBJ2-5, with 9 bases that match TRBD1. The ends lost 4 bases at V and 5 bases at J; junction bases unmatched: 7. The germline CDR1 and CDR2 sequences are KGHDR and SFDVKD. The CDR3 runs to 15 residues. The CDR3 reads CATSDRGQGVETQYF. In DNA form, the CDR3 reads TGTGCCACCAGTGACCGGGGACAGGGCGTCGAGACCCAGTACTTC.